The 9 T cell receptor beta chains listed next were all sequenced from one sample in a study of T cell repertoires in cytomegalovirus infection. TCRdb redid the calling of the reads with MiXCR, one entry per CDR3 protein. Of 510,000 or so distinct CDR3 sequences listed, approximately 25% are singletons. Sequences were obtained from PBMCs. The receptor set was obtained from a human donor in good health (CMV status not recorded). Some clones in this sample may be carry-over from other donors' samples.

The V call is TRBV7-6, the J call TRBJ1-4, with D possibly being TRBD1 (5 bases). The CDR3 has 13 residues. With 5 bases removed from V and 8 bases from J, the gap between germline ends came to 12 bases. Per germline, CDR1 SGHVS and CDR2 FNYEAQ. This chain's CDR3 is CASSPDRGEKLFF. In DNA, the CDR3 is TGTGCCAGCAGCCCTGACAGAGGAGAAAAACTGTTTTTT.

The CDR3 nucleotides are TGTGCCAGCAGTTCCTATCCCCAGACGGTGAACAATGAGCAGTTCTTC. This codes for CASSSYPQTVNNEQFF. The genes are TRBV28 and TRBJ2-1, with no clear D. Germline lookup yields CDR1 MDHEN and CDR2 SYDVKM. Trimming cost V 4 bases and J 5 bases, with 18 bases left between them. The CDR3 is made up of 16 amino acids. Full variable domain (outside the CDR3, taken from reference TRBV28 and TRBJ2-1): DVKVTQSSRYLVKRTGEKVFLECVQDMDHENMFWYRQDPGLGLRLIYFSYDVKMKEKGDIPEGYSVSREKKERFSLILESASTNQTSMYLCASSSYPQTVNNEQFFGPGTRLTVL.

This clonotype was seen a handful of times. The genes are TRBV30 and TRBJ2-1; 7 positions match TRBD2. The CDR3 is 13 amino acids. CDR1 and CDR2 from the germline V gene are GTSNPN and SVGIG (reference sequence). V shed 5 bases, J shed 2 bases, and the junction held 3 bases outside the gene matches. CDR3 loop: CAWSSGTYNEQFF. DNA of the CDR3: TGTGCCTGGTCCAGCGGGACCTACAATGAGCAGTTCTTC. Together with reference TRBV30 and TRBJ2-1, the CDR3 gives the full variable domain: SQTIHQWPATLVQPVGSPLSLECTVEGTSNPNLYWYRQAAGRGLQLLFYSVGIGQISSEVPQNLSASRPQDRQFILSSKKLLLSDSGFYLCAWSSGTYNEQFFGPGTRLTVL.

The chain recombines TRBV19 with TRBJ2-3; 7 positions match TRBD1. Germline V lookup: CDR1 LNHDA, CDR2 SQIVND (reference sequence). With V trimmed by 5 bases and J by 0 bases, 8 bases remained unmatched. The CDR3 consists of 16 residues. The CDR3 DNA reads TGTGCCAGTAGTCCCGTACAGGGGCTGAGCACAGATACGCAGTATTTT. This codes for CASSPVQGLSTDTQYF.

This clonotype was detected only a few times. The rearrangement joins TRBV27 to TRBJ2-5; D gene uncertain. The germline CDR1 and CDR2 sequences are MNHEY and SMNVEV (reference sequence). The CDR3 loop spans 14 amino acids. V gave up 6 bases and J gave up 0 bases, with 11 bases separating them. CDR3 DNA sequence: TGTGCCAGCAGCCGTCTGGGTAACCAAGAGACCCAGTACTTC. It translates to CASSRLGNQETQYF.

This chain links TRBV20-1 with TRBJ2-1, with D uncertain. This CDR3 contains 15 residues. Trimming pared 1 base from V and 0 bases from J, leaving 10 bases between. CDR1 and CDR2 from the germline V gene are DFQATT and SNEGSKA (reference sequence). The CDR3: CSARVYTGSYNEQFF. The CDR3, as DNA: TGCAGTGCTAGAGTGTATACGGGCTCCTACAATGAGCAGTTCTTC.

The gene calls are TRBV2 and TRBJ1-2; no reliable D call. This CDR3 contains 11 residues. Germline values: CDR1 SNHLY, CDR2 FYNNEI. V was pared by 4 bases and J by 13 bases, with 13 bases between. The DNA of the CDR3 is TGTGCCAGCAGTGGGGAAGAGAGGGCCACCTTC. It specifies CASSGEERATF. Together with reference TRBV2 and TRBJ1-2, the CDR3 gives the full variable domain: EPEVTQTPSHQVTQMGQEVILRCVPISNHLYFYWYRQILGQKVEFLVSFYNNEISEKSEIFDDQFSVERPDGSNFTLKIRSTKLEDSAMYFCASSGEERATFGSGTRLTVV.

The chain's CDR3 is CASSEPGRYYEQYF. DNA for the CDR3: TGTGCCAGCAGTGAGCCGGGGCGGTACTACGAGCAGTACTTC. The V gene is TRBV25-1, the J gene TRBJ2-7, with D possibly called TRBD1 or TRBD2 (5 bases each). V was clipped by 3 bases and J by 3 bases, with 12 bases between them. Per the germline V gene, CDR1 is MGHDK and CDR2 is SYGVNS. This CDR3 has 14 amino acids.

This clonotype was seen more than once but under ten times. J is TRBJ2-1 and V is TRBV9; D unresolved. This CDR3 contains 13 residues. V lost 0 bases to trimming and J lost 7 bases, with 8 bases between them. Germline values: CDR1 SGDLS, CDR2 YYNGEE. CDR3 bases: TGTGCCAGCAGCGTAGGCTACCGGAATGAGCAGTTCTTC. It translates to CASSVGYRNEQFF.